This entry lists 13 T cell receptor beta chains sequenced from one sample in a study of T cell repertoires in cytomegalovirus infection. From the reads, TCRdb called clonotypes with MiXCR, one entry per CDR3 protein. The table shows 200,000 or so distinct CDR3 sequences, with roughly 28% occurring only once. The sequenced material came from PBMCs. The receptors originated from a human donor in good health (CMV status not recorded). Some clones in this sample may be carry-over from other donors' samples.

This chain links TRBV27 with TRBJ2-7, with TRBD1 matching 9 bases. The CDR3 runs to 15 residues. With 3 bases clipped from V and 4 bases from J, the junction kept 7 bases outside the gene matches. Looked up from germline, CDR1 is MNHEY and CDR2 is SMNVEV (reference sequence). The chain's CDR3 is CASSFQGTGIYEQYF. The CDR3 DNA reads TGTGCCAGCAGTTTCCAAGGGACAGGGATATACGAGCAGTACTTC.

The sample holds a few counts of this clonotype. The chain employs TRBV5-1 and TRBJ1-1; D not certain. The germline CDR1 and CDR2 sequences are SGHRS and YFSETQ. This CDR3 is 17 amino acids long. V dropped 0 bases and J dropped 6 bases, with 21 bases sitting between them. The CDR3, as DNA: TGCGCCAGCAGCTTGGGGAACGCCGAAAAATTACGGGCTGAAGCTTTCTTT. This gives the protein CASSLGNAEKLRAEAFF.

This chain connects TRBV6-1 to TRBJ2-2; D is ambiguous. The CDR3 loop spans 12 amino acids. Trimming left V 0 bases short and J 8 bases short, with 4 bases between. Germline CDR1 MNHNS, CDR2 SASEGT. The chain's CDR3 is CASSEASGELFF. CDR3 bases: TGTGCCAGCAGTGAAGCGAGTGGGGAGCTGTTTTTT.

This clonotype was counted between two and nine times. The chain employs TRBV6-2 or TRBV6-3 and TRBJ2-5; possibly TRBD1 for D (5 bases). This CDR3 has 14 residues. Germline V gene sequence: CDR1 MNHEY, CDR2 SVGEGT. Trimming pared 5 bases from V and 5 bases from J, leaving 15 bases between. CDR3 nucleotide sequence: TGTGCCAGCAGTCCTGACAGCTCAGGGGAGACCCAGTACTTC. It is translated as CASSPDSSGETQYF.

This clonotype was detected many times. The chain has TRBV6-1 and TRBJ2-1; 7 bases line up with TRBD2. The CDR3 contains 18 residues. CDR1 and CDR2 from the germline V gene are MNHNS and SASEGT. V gave up 0 bases and J gave up 7 bases; unmatched junction bases: 15. For the CDR3, the DNA is TGTGCCAGCAGTGAAGCGCTTTGGGCCTGGGGAGGGGCGAATGAGCAGTTCTTC. Translation: CASSEALWAWGGANEQFF.

This clonotype was detected a few times. This chain uses TRBV12-3 or TRBV12-4 with TRBJ2-5; no clear D gene. The germline V and J ends were trimmed by 3 bases and 0 bases, with 5 bases remaining between them. This CDR3 contains 13 residues. The CDR3 sequence: CASSFRNQETQYF. DNA for the CDR3: TGTGCCAGCAGTTTTCGGAACCAAGAGACCCAGTACTTC.

This clonotype was seen only a few times. The V and J genes are TRBV12-3 or TRBV12-4 and TRBJ1-2, with 7 bases fitting TRBD1. This CDR3 comprises 15 residues. Trimming removed 1 base from V and 4 bases from J; junction bases left unmatched: 6. This chain's CDR3 is CASSLGQGQSYGYTF. CDR3 DNA: TGTGCCAGCAGTTTAGGCCAGGGACAGAGCTATGGCTACACCTTC.

The rearrangement uses TRBV19 and TRBJ1-1, with 8 bases lining up with TRBD1. Per the germline V gene, CDR1 is LNHDA and CDR2 is SQIVND (reference sequence). This CDR3 comprises 13 residues. J lost 6 bases, V lost 6 bases, and 6 bases had no gene match. CDR3 bases: TGTGCCAGTAGGACGACAGGGGACGCTGAAGCTTTCTTT. Protein sequence: CASRTTGDAEAFF.

This clonotype was counted only a few times. The gene calls are TRBV7-2 and TRBJ2-5, with D possibly being TRBD2 (6 bases). Germline CDR1 is SGHTA and CDR2 is FQGNSA. This CDR3 is built from 14 residues. Trimming left V 5 bases short and J 5 bases short, with 15 bases between. Here the CDR3 DNA reads TGTGCCAGCAGCCTAGAATGGAGGGAGGAGACCCAGTACTTC. It specifies CASSLEWREETQYF.

This clonotype was counted at least ten times. This rearrangement joins TRBV7-2 to TRBJ2-7, with TRBD1 as a possible D gene (5 bases). V dropped 3 bases and J dropped 6 bases, with 12 bases sitting between them. This CDR3 comprises 13 residues. The germline V gene has CDR1 SGHTA and CDR2 FQGNSA. The CDR3 region is CASSFIRAPEQYF. CDR3 nucleotide sequence: TGTGCCAGCAGCTTTATCAGGGCACCCGAGCAGTACTTC.

The chain combines TRBV2 with TRBJ2-7; D is uncertain. This CDR3 is 15 amino acids long. Germline V CDR1 and CDR2: SNHLY, FYNNEI. V was shortened by 5 bases and J by 0 bases, with 14 bases between the two germline ends. The CDR3 DNA reads as TGTGCCAGCAGTCCTCTTCGTGGAAGCTCCTACGAGCAGTACTTC. The encoded protein is CASSPLRGSSYEQYF.

The sample holds many counts of this clonotype. This chain uses TRBV7-2 with TRBJ1-2, with 9 bases identical to TRBD1. The V gene's germline CDR1 is SGHTA and CDR2 FQGNSA. The CDR3 totals 16 residues. Germline trimming cut 5 bases from V and 3 bases from J; bases unmatched to any gene: 10. The CDR3 DNA sequence: TGTGCCAGCAGCCCTAACAGGGGGCTCAGGGACTATGGCTACACCTTC. This gives the protein CASSPNRGLRDYGYTF.

The gene calls are TRBV5-1 and TRBJ2-1; 10 bases are a match to TRBD2. Germline V gives CDR1 SGHRS, CDR2 YFSETQ. Trimming took 0 bases from V and 7 from J; bases not matched to a gene: 4. The CDR3 has 15 residues. CDR3 sequence (DNA): TGCGCCAGCAGCTTGGATAGCGGGGGGTCTAATGAGCAGTTCTTC. Translated, it gives CASSLDSGGSNEQFF.